This T cell receptor (beta chain) was retrieved from a study of T-cell reconstitution after alpha-beta-depleted transplantation in children. The CDR3 has 14 residues. After removal of 0 bases from V and 8 bases from J, the junction contained 5 bases not matched to a gene. CDR1 and CDR2 from the germline V gene are KGHSH and LQKENI. Unique molecular identifiers were used in preparing the TCRbeta library. Via MiXCR, TCRdb re-called the PCR reads, giving one row per CDR3 protein. Here the sample spans some 500,000 distinct CDR3 sequences, around 16% being singletons. This receptor was identified in a human donor who donated a stem cell graft to a child with acute lymphoblastic leukemia. The rearrangement uses TRBV18 and TRBJ2-7; 9 bases align to TRBD1. The specimen was PBMCs from the stem cell graft donor, collected from the stem cell graft. CDR3 nucleotides: TGTGCCAGCTCACCACCCCCCGGGACAGGGAAGCAGTACTTC. Protein product: CASSPPPGTGKQYF.